These 20 T cell receptor beta chains were sequenced from one sample in a study of blood T cell repertoires in COVID-19. TCRdb's copy holds only in-frame clones and misses some; the assay was immunoSEQ multiplex PCR. This sample has around 160,000 clones, with 75% to 90% found just once. The sequencing input was PBMCs or T cells enriched from blood (not recorded which). Receptor source: a woman in her sixties who had recovered from COVID-19.

This sequence joins TRBV7-8 and TRBJ2-3; D gene unclear. Looked up from germline, CDR1 is SGHVS and CDR2 is FQNEAQ. With 5 bases removed from V and 0 bases from J, the gap between germline ends came to 3 bases. CDR3 length equals 12 residues. The CDR3 spells CASSPSTDTQYF. CDR3 bases: TGTGCCAGCAGCCCGAGCACAGATACGCAGTATTTT.

The CDR3 region has the DNA TGCGCCAGCAGCTTGAGGTCGGGGTTAAATGAGCAGTTCTTC. It is translated as CASSLRSGLNEQFF. The chain links TRBV5-1 to TRBJ2-1; perhaps TRBD2 as D (5 bases). The CDR3 spans 14 residues. Trimming cost V 1 base and J 7 bases, with 12 bases left between them. Germline V CDR1 and CDR2: SGHRS, YFSETQ.

This clone turned up a few times. The chain is built from TRBV5-6 and TRBJ2-2; 7 nucleotides match TRBD1. CDR1 is SGHDT, CDR2 YYEEEE, per germline. V was clipped by 4 bases and J by 3 bases; unmatched bases: 6. The CDR3 spans 15 residues. CDR3 amino acids: CASSLTGIYTGELFF. The CDR3 bases are TGTGCCAGCAGCCTGACAGGGATCTACACCGGGGAGCTGTTTTTT.

This clone was seen only a few times. V gene TRBV19 combines with J gene TRBJ2-7; 7 nucleotides match TRBD2. The CDR3 extends over 14 amino acids. V lost 2 bases, J lost 2 bases, and 3 bases stayed unmatched. Germline loops: CDR1 LNHDA, CDR2 SQIVND (reference sequence). CDR3 region: CASSIKRGPYEQYF. The CDR3 coding sequence is TGTGCCAGTAGTATAAAGCGGGGCCCCTACGAGCAGTACTTC.

The rearrangement links TRBV24-1 to TRBJ2-1, with 13 nucleotides matching TRBD2. V lost 2 bases and J lost 6; bases outside the gene matches: 3. The CDR3 extends over 16 amino acids. Germline CDR1 reads KGHDR; CDR2 reads SFDVKD. As DNA, the CDR3 is TGTGCCACCAGTGATTCAACTAGCGGGGGGGCCAATGAGCAGTTCTTC. Its protein product is CATSDSTSGGANEQFF.

The chain links TRBV18 to TRBJ1-2; D is possibly TRBD1 (6 bases). The V end was cut by 1 base, the J end by 6 bases, with 12 bases between. The germline gives CDR1 KGHSH, CDR2 LQKENI. The CDR3 has 14 amino acids. CDR3 nucleotides: TGTGCCAGCTCACCACGGACAGTAGAAAATGGCTACACCTTC. Translation gives CASSPRTVENGYTF.

Here the CDR3 DNA reads TGTGCCACCAGTGTACGGACAGGGCGAGATACGCAGTATTTT. Translated: CATSVRTGRDTQYF. The chain has TRBV24-1 and TRBJ2-3; 8 bases are shared with TRBD1. The CDR3 covers 14 residues. J was trimmed by 5 bases and V by 5 bases; bases with no gene match: 5. CDR1 is KGHDR, CDR2 SFDVKD, per germline.

The rearrangement uses TRBV14 and TRBJ2-5; the D gene is possibly TRBD2 (6 bases). The CDR3 runs 16 residues. V gave up 4 bases and J gave up 5 bases, with 20 bases separating them. The germline V gene encodes CDR1 SGHDN and CDR2 FVKESK. The CDR3: CASSPLSGESQETQYF. The CDR3 DNA is TGTGCCAGCAGCCCCCTCTCGGGGGAGAGTCAGGAGACCCAGTACTTC.

The V and J genes are TRBV18 and TRBJ2-1, with D maybe TRBD2 (6 bases). V was cut by 6 bases and J by 7 bases, with 10 bases left in between. Germline assignment: CDR1 KGHSH and CDR2 LQKENI. CDR3 length: 12 residues. Here the CDR3 reads CASSLTRNEQFF. For the CDR3, the DNA is TGTGCCAGCTCCCTGACTAGGAATGAGCAGTTCTTC.

The rearrangement joins TRBV18 to TRBJ1-2, with 7 nucleotides matching TRBD1. The V gene end was trimmed by 8 bases and the J gene end by 0 bases; junction bases not matched to a gene: 9. The germline V gene has CDR1 KGHSH and CDR2 LQKENI. This CDR3 region has 15 residues. The CDR3 sequence is CASRTGDQANYGYTF. The CDR3 DNA reads TGTGCCAGCCGCACAGGGGATCAAGCTAACTATGGCTACACCTTC.

The chain is built from TRBV7-9 and TRBJ1-1, with D possibly being TRBD1 (5 bases). This CDR3 is built from 14 residues. Germline CDR1 reads SEHNR; CDR2 reads FQNEAQ (reference sequence). V was clipped by 4 bases and J by 1 base, with 10 bases between them. In DNA, the CDR3 is TGTGCCAGCAGCTACCTAGACAGGAACACTGAAGCTTTCTTT. It specifies CASSYLDRNTEAFF. The full variable domain, completed using reference TRBV7-9 and TRBJ1-1, is DTGVSQNPRHKITKRGQNVTFRCDPISEHNRLYWYRQTLGQGPEFLTYFQNEAQLEKSRLLSDRFSAERPKGSFSTLEIQRTEQGDSAMYLCASSYLDRNTEAFFGQGTRLTVV.

The genes are TRBV2 and TRBJ2-2, with 8 bases that match TRBD1. The CDR3 is 15 amino acids. Germline V gives CDR1 SNHLY, CDR2 FYNNEI. The J segment lost 1 base and the V segment lost 3 bases, leaving 1 base of the junction unmatched. The CDR3, as DNA: TGTGCCAGCAGTGAGGACAGGGTGAACACCGGGGAGCTGTTTTTT. Protein sequence: CASSEDRVNTGELFF.

This clone was observed a single time. The rearrangement uses TRBV10-1 and TRBJ2-7, with 7 nucleotides matching TRBD1. CDR3 size: 12 residues. The V gene end was trimmed by 4 bases and the J gene end by 7 bases; junction bases not matched to a gene: 4. Germline CDR1 reads WNHNN; CDR2 reads SYGVQD (reference sequence). CDR3 nucleotides: TGCGCCAGCAGTGGACAGGGTCGTGAGCAGTACTTC. This encodes CASSGQGREQYF.

This chain connects TRBV21-1 to TRBJ2-5; the tabulated D call, TRBD1, remains unverified against the DNA. TRBV21-1 is classified as a pseudogene. The CDR3 length is 16 residues. CDR3 region: CASSKVGQGDQETQYF. CDR3 coding DNA: TGTGCCAGCAGCAAAGTGGGGCAGGGGGACCAAGAGACCCAGTACTTC.

The chain links TRBV18 to TRBJ2-7; 9 bases align to TRBD1. This CDR3 is 14 amino acids long. After removal of 2 bases from V and 5 bases from J, the junction contained 4 bases not matched to a gene. The germline CDR1 and CDR2 sequences are KGHSH and LQKENI. CDR3 coding DNA: TGTGCCAGCTCACCAACGGGACAGGGTAACGAGCAGTACTTC. The encoded protein is CASSPTGQGNEQYF.

This chain connects TRBV3-1 (or the pseudogene TRBV3-2) to TRBJ2-4, with TRBD2 identical over 8 bases. CDR3 size: 16 residues. Germline CDR1 reads LGHDT; CDR2 reads YNNKEL (reference sequence). The J segment lost 0 bases and the V segment lost 4 bases, leaving 5 bases of the junction unmatched. The CDR3 DNA follows: TGTGCCAGCAGCCCAATAGCGGGACTAGCCAAAAACATTCAGTACTTC. It specifies CASSPIAGLAKNIQYF.

The gene calls are TRBV12-3 or TRBV12-4 and TRBJ1-1; the D gene is possibly TRBD1 (6 bases). The CDR3 is 13 amino acids. Trimming took 2 bases from V and 12 from J, leaving 16 bases between them. CDR3 amino acids: CASSLLGARVSFF. The CDR3 region has the DNA TGTGCCAGCAGTTTACTGGGGGCGCGAGTATCTTTCTTT.

The V call is TRBV6-5, the J call TRBJ2-7; 9 nucleotides align to TRBD1. The germline V gene has CDR1 MNHEY and CDR2 SVGAGI. Germline trimming cut 7 bases from V and 4 bases from J; bases unmatched to any gene: 5. This CDR3 contains 13 residues. The CDR3, as DNA: TGTGCCAGCACGCTTGGACAGGGGTACGAGCAGTACTTC. Translation: CASTLGQGYEQYF.

V gene TRBV7-3 combines with J gene TRBJ2-1, with D perhaps matching TRBD2 (7 bases). The CDR3 loop spans 16 amino acids. Deletions cut 1 base from V and 0 bases from J, with 10 bases between. Germline CDR1 reads SGHTA; CDR2 reads FQGTGA. The CDR3 is CASSLSGGISYNEQFF. In DNA form, the CDR3 reads TGTGCCAGCAGCTTAAGCGGGGGCATCTCCTACAATGAGCAGTTCTTC.

This clone was seen more than once but under ten times. V and J are TRBV5-8 and TRBJ1-6; D ambiguous. Germline loops: CDR1 SGHTS, CDR2 YDEGEE. The CDR3 sequence is 15 residues long. Trimming took off 4 bases at V and 0 bases at J, with 8 bases between the two ends. The CDR3 protein is CASSTRSSYNSPLHF. CDR3 DNA sequence: TGTGCCAGCAGCACCCGGAGCTCCTATAATTCACCCCTCCACTTT.